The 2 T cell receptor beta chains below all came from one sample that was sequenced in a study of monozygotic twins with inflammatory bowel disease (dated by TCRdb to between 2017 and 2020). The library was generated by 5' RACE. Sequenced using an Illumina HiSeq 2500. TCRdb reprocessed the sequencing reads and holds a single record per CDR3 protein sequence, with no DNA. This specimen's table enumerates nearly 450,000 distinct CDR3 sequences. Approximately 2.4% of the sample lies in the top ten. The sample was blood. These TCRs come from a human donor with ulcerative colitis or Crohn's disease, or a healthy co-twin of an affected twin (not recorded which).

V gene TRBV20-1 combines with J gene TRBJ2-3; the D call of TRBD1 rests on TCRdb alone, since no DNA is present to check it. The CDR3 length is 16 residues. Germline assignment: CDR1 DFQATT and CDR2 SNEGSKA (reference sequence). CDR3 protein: CSASGATRGRGDTQYF.

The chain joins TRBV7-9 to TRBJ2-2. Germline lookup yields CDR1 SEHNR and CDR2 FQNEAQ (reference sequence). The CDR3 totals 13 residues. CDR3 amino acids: CAPVGLNTGELFF.